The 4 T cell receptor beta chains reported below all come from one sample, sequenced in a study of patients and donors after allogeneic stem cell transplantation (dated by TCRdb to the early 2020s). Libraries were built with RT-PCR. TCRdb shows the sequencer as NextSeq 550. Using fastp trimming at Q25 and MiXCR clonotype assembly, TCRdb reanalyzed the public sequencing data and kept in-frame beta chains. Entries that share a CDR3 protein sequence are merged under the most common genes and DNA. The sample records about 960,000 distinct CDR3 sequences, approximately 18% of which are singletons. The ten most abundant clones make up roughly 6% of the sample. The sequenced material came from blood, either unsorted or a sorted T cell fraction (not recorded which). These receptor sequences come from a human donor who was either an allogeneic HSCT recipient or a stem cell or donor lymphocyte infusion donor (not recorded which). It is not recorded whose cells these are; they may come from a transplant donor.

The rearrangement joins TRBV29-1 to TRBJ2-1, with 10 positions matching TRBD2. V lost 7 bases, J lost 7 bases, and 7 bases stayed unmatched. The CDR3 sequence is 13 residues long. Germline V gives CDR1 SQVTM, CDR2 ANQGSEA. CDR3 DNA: TGCAGCGCCCAAGCGGGGGGGCTGAATGAGCAGTTCTTC. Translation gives CSAQAGGLNEQFF.

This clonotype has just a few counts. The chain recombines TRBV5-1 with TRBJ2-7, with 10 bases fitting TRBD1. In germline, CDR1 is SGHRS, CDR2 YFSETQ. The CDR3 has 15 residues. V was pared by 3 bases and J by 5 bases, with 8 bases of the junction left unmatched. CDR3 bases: TGCGCCAGCAGCTCCAGACAGGGGGCAGGGCACGAGCAGTACTTC. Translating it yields CASSSRQGAGHEQYF.

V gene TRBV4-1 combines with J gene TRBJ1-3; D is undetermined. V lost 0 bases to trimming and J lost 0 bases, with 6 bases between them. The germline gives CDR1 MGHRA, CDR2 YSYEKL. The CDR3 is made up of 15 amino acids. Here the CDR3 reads CASSQESSSGNTIYF. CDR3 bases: TGCGCCAGCAGCCAAGAATCTTCCTCTGGAAACACCATATATTTT.

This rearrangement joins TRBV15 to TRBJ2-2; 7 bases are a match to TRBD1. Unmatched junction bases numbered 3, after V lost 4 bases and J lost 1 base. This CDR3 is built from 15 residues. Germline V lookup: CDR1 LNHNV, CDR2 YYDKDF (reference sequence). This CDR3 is CATSTRTGNTGELFF. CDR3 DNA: TGTGCCACCAGCACTAGGACAGGGAACACCGGGGAGCTGTTTTTT.